This T cell receptor beta chain was found in a study of blood T cell repertoires in COVID-19. Across the whole study: The United States, Italy and Spain were the sources of the acute and convalescent COVID-19 samples. PBMCs, B-cell-depleted T cells, or T cells were the source of the cDNA or gDNA that made up the material.

Original analysis: Estimates of nucleated cell counts were drawn from the amplification of reference gene primers. Sequencing was performed with immunoSEQ multiplex PCR; in TCRdb, only in-frame clones are kept and a portion is missing. D and trimming were read from the DNA, whereas the V and J calls and clone size are those reported in that table. Of fewer than 70,000 clones listed, 70% to 90% are singletons. The V gene end was trimmed by 3 bases and the J gene end by 1 base; junction bases not matched to a gene: 12. CDR3 length equals 19 residues. CDR1 is ENHRY, CDR2 SYGVKD, per germline. The clonotype originates from a woman aged 55-70 years with acute or convalescent COVID-19. The chain couples TRBV10-3 to TRBJ2-1; 10 bases align to TRBD2. The specimen sequenced was peripheral blood. The CDR3 region is CAISERLASGRGSYNEQFF. The CDR3 DNA reads TGTGCCATCAGTGAAAGGTTGGCTAGCGGGAGAGGATCCTACAATGAGCAGTTCTTC.